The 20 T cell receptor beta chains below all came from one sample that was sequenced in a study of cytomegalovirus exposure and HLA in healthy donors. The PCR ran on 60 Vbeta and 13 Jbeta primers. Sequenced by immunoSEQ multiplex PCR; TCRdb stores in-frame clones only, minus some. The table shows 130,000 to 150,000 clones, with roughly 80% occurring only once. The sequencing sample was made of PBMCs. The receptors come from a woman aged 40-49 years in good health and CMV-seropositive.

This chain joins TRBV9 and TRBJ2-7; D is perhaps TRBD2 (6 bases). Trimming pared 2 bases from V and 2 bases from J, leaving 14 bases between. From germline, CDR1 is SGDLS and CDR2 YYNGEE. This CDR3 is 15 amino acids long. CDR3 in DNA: TGTGCCAGCAGCGTGGCCTCGGGACTGACCTACGAGCAGTACTTC. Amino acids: CASSVASGLTYEQYF.

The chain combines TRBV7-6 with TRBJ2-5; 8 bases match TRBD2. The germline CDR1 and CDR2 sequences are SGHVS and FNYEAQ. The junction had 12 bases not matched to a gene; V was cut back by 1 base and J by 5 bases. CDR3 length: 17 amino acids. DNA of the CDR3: TGTGCCAGCAGCTTAGTTAGGATGCGGGAGGCAAGGGAGACCCAGTACTTC. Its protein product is CASSLVRMREARETQYF. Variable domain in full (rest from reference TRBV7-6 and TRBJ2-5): GAGVSQSPRYKVTKRGQDVALRCDPISGHVSLYWYRQALGQGPEFLTYFNYEAQQDKSGLPNDRFSAERPEGSISTLTIQRTEQRDSAMYRCASSLVRMREARETQYFGPGTRLLVL.

CDR3 sequence reads: CASSLGTGNTGELFF. CDR3 coding DNA: TGTGCCAGCAGCTTGGGGACAGGGAACACCGGGGAGCTGTTTTTT. This chain links TRBV7-2 with TRBJ2-2, with 8 bases aligning to TRBD1. The CDR3 has 15 amino acids. Per germline, CDR1 SGHTA and CDR2 FQGNSA. Trimming cost V 3 bases and J 1 base; bases outside gene matches: 1.

The CDR3 sequence is CASSEVQEFQYF. The DNA for the CDR3 is TGTGCCAGCAGTGAGGTACAGGAATTTCAGTACTTC. V is TRBV2 and J is TRBJ2-4; TRBD1 might be the D (5 bases). The germline CDR1 and CDR2 sequences are SNHLY and FYNNEI. This CDR3 comprises 12 residues. Trimming shortened V by 3 bases and J by 11 bases, and 11 bases separated the two germline ends.

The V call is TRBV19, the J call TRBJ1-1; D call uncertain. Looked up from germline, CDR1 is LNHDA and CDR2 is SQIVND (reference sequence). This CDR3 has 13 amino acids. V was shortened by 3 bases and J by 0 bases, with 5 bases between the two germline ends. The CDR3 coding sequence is TGTGCCAGTAGTATTAAAATGAACACTGAAGCTTTCTTT. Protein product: CASSIKMNTEAFF.

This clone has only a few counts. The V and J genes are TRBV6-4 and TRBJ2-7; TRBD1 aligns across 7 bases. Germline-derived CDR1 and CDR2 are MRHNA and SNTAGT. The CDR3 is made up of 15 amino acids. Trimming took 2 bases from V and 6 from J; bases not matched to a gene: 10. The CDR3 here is CASSDRPGQTGEQYF. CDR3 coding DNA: TGTGCCAGCAGTGACCGTCCGGGACAGACGGGCGAGCAGTACTTC.

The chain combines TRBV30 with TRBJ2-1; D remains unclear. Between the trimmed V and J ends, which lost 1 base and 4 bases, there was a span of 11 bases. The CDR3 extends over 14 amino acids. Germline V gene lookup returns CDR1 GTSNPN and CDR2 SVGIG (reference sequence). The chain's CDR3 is CAWSDSPVYNEQFF. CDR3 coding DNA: TGTGCCTGGAGTGATAGTCCCGTATACAATGAGCAGTTCTTC.

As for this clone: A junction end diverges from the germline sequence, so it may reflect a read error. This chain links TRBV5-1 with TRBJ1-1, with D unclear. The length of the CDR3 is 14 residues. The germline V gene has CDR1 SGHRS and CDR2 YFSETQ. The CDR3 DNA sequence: TGCGCCGGCAGCCCTCGAGAGGGCGGCACTGAAGCTTTCTTT. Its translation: CAGSPREGGTEAFF.

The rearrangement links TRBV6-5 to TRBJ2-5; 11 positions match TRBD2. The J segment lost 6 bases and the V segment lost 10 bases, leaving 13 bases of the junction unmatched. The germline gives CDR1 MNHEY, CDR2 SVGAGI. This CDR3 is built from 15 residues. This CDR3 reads CATRGTSGLGQTQYF. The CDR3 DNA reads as TGTGCCACCCGCGGGACTAGCGGTTTAGGTCAGACCCAGTACTTC.

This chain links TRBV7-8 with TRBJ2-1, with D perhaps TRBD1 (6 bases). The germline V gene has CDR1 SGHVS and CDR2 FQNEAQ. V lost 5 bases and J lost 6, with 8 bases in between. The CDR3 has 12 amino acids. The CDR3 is CASSPDSNEQFF. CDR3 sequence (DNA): TGTGCCAGCAGCCCGGACAGCAATGAGCAGTTCTTC. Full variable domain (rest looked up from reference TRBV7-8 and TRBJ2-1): GAGVSQSPRYKVAKRGQDVALRCDPISGHVSLFWYQQALGQGPEFLTYFQNEAQLDKSGLPSDRFFAERPEGSVSTLKIQRTQQEDSAVYLCASSPDSNEQFFGPGTRLTVL.

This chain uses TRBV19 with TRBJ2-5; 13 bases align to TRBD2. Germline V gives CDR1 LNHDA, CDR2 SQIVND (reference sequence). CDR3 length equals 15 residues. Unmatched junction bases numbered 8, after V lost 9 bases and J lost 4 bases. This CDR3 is CASGRGLAGPETQYF. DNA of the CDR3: TGTGCCAGCGGACGGGGACTAGCGGGACCAGAGACCCAGTACTTC.

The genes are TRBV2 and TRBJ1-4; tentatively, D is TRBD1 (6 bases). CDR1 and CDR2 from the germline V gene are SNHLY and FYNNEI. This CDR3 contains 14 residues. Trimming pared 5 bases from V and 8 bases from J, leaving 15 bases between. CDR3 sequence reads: CASSTTGLGEKLFF. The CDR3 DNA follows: TGTGCCAGCAGTACGACAGGCTTAGGGGAAAAACTGTTTTTT.

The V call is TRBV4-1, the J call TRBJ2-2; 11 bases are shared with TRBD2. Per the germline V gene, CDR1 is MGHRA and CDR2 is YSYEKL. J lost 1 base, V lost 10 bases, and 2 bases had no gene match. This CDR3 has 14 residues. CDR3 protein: CATGLAENTGELFF. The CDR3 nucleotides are TGCGCCACGGGACTAGCGGAGAACACCGGGGAGCTGTTTTTT.

The CDR3 DNA sequence: TGTGCCAGCAGGGAGGGGCGAACCTATAATTCACCCCTCCACTTT. This codes for CASREGRTYNSPLHF. The chain links TRBV2 to TRBJ1-6, with TRBD1 as a possible D gene (5 bases). Trimming stripped 6 bases from V and 2 bases from J, with 11 bases between. This CDR3 comprises 15 residues. The germline gives CDR1 SNHLY, CDR2 FYNNEI.

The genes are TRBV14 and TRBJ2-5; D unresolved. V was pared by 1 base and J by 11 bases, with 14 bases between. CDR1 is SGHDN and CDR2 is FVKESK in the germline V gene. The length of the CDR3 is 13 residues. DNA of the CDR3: TGTGCCAGCAGCCAAGTTCAATGGTTGGAGCAGTACTTC. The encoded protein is CASSQVQWLEQYF.

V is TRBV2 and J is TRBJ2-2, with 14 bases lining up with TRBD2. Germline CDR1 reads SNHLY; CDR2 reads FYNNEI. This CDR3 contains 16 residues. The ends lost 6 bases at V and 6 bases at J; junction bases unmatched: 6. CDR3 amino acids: CASRGTSGRRAGELFF. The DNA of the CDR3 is TGTGCCAGCAGGGGGACTAGCGGGAGAAGGGCCGGGGAGCTGTTTTTT.

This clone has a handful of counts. CDR3 sequence (DNA): TGTGCCAGCAGTATACAGGTGTATAATTCACCCCTCCACTTT. It encodes CASSIQVYNSPLHF. This chain links TRBV6-1 with TRBJ1-6, with TRBD1 as a possible D gene (5 bases). CDR1 is MNHNS and CDR2 is SASEGT in the germline V gene. This CDR3 is 14 amino acids long. V lost 5 bases, J lost 4 bases, and 9 bases lay in between.

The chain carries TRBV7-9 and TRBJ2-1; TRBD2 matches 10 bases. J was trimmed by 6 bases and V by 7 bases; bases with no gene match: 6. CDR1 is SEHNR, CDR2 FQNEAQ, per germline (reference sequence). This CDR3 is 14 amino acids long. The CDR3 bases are TGTGCCAGCACGGGGAGCGGGGGGGGCAATGAGCAGTTCTTC. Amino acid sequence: CASTGSGGGNEQFF.

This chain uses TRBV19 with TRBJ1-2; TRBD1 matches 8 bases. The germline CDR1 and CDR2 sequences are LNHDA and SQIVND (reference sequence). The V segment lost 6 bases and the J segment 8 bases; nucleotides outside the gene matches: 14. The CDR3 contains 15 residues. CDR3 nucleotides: TGTGCCAGTAGACGAGAGCCAGGGGGCTCGAGGGGCTACACCTTC. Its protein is CASRREPGGSRGYTF.

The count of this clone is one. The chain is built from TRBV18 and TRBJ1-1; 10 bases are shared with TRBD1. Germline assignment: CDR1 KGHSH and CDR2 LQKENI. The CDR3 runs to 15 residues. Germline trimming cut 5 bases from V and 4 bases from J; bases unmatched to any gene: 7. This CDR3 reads CASSATGGEGTEAFF. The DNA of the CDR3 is TGTGCCAGCTCAGCGACAGGGGGCGAGGGCACTGAAGCTTTCTTT. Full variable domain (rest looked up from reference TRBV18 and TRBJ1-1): NAGVMQNPRHLVRRRGQEARLRCSPMKGHSHVYWYRQLPEEGLKFMVYLQKENIIDESGMPKERFSAEFPKEGPSILRIQQVVRGDSAAYFCASSATGGEGTEAFFGQGTRLTVV.